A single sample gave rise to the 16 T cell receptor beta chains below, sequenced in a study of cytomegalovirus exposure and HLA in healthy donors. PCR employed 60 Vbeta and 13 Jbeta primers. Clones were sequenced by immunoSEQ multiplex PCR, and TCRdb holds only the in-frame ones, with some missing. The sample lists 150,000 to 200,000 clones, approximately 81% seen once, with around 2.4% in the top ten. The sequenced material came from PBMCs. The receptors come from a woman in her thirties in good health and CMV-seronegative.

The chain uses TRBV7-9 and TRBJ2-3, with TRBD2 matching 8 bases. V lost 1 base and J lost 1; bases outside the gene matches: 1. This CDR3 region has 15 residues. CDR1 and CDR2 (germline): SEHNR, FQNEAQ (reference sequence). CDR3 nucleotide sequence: TGTGCCAGCAGCTTAGACGGGAGGGGCACAGATACGCAGTATTTT. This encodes CASSLDGRGTDTQYF.

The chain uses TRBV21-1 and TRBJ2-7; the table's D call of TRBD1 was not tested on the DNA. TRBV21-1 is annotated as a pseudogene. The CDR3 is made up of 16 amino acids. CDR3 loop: CASSKVSVQGALEQYF. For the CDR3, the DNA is TGTGCCAGCAGCAAAGTATCCGTACAGGGGGCTCTCGAGCAGTACTTC.

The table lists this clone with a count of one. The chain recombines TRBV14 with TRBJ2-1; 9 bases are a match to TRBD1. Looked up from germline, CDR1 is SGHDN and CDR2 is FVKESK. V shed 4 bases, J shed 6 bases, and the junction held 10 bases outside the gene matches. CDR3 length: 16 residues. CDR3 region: CASSRARQGVGNEQFF. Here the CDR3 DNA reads TGTGCCAGCAGCCGCGCCCGACAGGGGGTAGGCAATGAGCAGTTCTTC. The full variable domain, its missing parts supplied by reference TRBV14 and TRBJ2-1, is EAGVTQFPSHSVIEKGQTVTLRCDPISGHDNLYWYRRVMGKEIKFLLHFVKESKQDESGMPNNRFLAERTGGTYSTLKVQPAELEDSGVYFCASSRARQGVGNEQFFGPGTRLTVL.

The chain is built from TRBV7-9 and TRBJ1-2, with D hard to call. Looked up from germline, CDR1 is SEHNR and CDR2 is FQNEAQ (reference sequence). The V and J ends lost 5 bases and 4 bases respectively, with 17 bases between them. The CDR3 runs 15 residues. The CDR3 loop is CASSDQTSPVYGYTF. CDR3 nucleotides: TGTGCCAGCAGCGATCAGACATCCCCGGTCTATGGCTACACCTTC.

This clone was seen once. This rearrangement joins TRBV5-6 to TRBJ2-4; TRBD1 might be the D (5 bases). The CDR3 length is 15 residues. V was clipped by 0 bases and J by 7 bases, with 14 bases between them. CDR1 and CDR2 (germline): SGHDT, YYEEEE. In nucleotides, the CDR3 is TGTGCCAGCAGCTTGGGACAGACGGCCAGTAACATTCAGTACTTC. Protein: CASSLGQTASNIQYF.

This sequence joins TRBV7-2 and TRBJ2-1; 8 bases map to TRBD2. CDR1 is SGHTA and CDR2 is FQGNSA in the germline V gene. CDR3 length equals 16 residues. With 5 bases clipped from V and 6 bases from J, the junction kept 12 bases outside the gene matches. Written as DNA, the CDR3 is TGTGCCAGCAGCCCGCTGGCGGGGGGCCCCGGCAATGAGCAGTTCTTC. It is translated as CASSPLAGGPGNEQFF.

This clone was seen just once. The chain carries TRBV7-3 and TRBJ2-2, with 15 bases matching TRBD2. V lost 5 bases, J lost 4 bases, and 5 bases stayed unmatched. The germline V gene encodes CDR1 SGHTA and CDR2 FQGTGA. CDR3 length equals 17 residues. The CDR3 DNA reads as TGTGCCAGCAGCCAGGGACTAGCGGGAGGTCTCACCGGGGAGCTGTTTTTT. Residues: CASSQGLAGGLTGELFF.

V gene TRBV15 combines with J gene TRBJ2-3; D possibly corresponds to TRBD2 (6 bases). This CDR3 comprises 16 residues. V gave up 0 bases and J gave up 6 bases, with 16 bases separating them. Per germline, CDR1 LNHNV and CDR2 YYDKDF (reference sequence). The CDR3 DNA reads TGTGCCACCAGCAGAGATCCGGGAACGCGGGGCGATACGCAGTATTTT. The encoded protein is CATSRDPGTRGDTQYF.

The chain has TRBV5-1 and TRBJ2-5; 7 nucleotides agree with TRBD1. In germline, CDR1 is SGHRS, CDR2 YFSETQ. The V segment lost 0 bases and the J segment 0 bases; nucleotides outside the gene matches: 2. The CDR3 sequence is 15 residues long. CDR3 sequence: CASSLAGTDQETQYF. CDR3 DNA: TGCGCCAGCAGCTTGGCCGGGACAGACCAAGAGACCCAGTACTTC.

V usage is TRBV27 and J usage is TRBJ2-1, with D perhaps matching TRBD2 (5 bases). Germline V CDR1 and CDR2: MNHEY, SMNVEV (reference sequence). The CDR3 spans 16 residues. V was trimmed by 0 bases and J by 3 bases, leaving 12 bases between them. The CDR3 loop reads CASSLSSGSVYNEQFF. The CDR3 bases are TGTGCCAGCAGTTTATCGTCGGGATCAGTCTACAATGAGCAGTTCTTC.

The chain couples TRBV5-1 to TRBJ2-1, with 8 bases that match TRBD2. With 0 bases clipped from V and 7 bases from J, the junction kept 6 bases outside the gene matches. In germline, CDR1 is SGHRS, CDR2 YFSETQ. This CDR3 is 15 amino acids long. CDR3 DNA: TGCGCCAGCAGCTTGGAGGGCGGGAGGAGGAATGAGCAGTTCTTC. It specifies CASSLEGGRRNEQFF.

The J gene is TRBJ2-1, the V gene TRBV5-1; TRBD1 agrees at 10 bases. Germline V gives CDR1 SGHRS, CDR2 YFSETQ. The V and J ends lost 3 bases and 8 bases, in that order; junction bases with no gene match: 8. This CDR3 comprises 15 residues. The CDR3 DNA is TGCGCCAGCAGCTACGGCGACAGGGGGCTCGATGAGCAGTTCTTC. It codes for CASSYGDRGLDEQFF.

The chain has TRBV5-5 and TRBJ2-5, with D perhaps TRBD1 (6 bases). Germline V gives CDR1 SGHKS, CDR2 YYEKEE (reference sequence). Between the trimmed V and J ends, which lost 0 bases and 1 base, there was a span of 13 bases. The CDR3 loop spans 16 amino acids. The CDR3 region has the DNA TGTGCCAGCAGCTTGGCCAGGGGAAGCACCCAAGAGACCCAGTACTTC. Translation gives CASSLARGSTQETQYF.

CDR3 nucleotide sequence: TGTGCCGGAAGACAGGTCCCCACAGATACGCAGTATTTT. Translation gives CAGRQVPTDTQYF. The chain uses TRBV30 and TRBJ2-3; D is possibly TRBD1 (6 bases). V lost 8 bases and J lost 2, with 14 bases in between. Germline loops: CDR1 GTSNPN, CDR2 SVGIG (reference sequence). The CDR3 has 13 residues.

CDR3 in amino acids: CASSVDNYLSNQPQHF. The CDR3 bases are TGCGCCAGCAGTGTAGACAATTACCTCAGCAATCAGCCCCAGCATTTT. This chain joins TRBV10-2 and TRBJ1-5, with unresolved D. The CDR3 runs 16 residues. Germline lookup yields CDR1 WSHSY and CDR2 SAAADI. Trimming shortened V by 4 bases and J by 1 base, and 14 bases separated the two germline ends.

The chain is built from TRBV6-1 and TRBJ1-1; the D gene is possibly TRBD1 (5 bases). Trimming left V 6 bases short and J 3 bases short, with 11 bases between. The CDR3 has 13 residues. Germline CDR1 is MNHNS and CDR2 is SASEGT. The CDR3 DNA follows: TGTGCCAGCAGCCAGCAGGGCGACACTGAAGCTTTCTTT. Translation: CASSQQGDTEAFF.